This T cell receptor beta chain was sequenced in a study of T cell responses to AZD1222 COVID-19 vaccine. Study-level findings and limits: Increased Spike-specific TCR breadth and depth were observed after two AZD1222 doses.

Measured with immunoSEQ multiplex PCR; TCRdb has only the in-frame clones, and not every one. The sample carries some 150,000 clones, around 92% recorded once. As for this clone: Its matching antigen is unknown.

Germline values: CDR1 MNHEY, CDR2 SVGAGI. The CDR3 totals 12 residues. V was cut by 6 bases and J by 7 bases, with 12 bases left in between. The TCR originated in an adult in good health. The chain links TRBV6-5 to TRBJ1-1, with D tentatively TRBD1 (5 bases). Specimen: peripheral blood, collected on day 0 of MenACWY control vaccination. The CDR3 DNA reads TGTGCCAGCAGACTCGGACAAAATGAAGCTTTCTTT. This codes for CASRLGQNEAFF.